Sequencing of this T cell receptor (beta chain) was carried out in a study of blood T cell repertoires in COVID-19. The overall study: Whether acute or convalescent, the COVID-19 samples came from the United States, Italy and Spain. PBMCs, B-cell-depleted T cells, or T cells provided the cDNA or gDNA that made up the material.

The repertoire was sequenced with immunoSEQ multiplex PCR; TCRdb's copy has only in-frame clones and lacks some. The sample gives about 36,000 clones, around four fifths of which show up once; 33% is in the top ten. After removal of 1 base from V and 4 bases from J, the junction contained 7 bases not matched to a gene. The CDR3 has 15 amino acids. Germline lookup yields CDR1 SQVTM and CDR2 ANQGSEA. The origin of this receptor is a man aged 60-69 years with acute or convalescent COVID-19. J is TRBJ2-1 and V is TRBV29-1; the match to TRBD2 covers 7 bases. The sample consisted of peripheral blood. CDR3 DNA sequence: TGCAGCGTTGAAGTCGGCCTAGCGGATTACAATGAGCAGTTCTTC. It codes for CSVEVGLADYNEQFF.